One T cell receptor (beta chain) is described in this entry. V dropped 2 bases and J dropped 2 bases, with 2 bases sitting between them. The CDR3 sequence is 12 residues long. The data originate from a study of blood T cell repertoires in COVID-19. The overall study: Collection of acute and convalescent COVID-19 samples took place in the United States, Italy and Spain. In each case, the material was cDNA or gDNA derived from T cells, B-cell-depleted T cells, or PBMCs.

As handled by the study authors: Estimation of nucleated cell counts was performed using reference gene primer amplification. Produced via immunoSEQ multiplex PCR; TCRdb's table is partial and in-frame only. From that table come the V and J calls and clone size; the DNA was used to work out D and trimming. The sample has 55,000 to 70,000 clones, roughly 85% seen once. Patients of the Seattle cohort, enrolled during active infection, were followed longitudinally. The source is a woman between 55 and 75 years old with COVID-19, enrolled during active disease. Source material: peripheral blood. V is TRBV6-7 and J is TRBJ2-3; D gene ambiguous. TRBV6-7 is given ORF status, its function remaining uncertain. The CDR3 loop reads CASSYLTDTQYF. CDR3 coding DNA: TGTGCCAGCAGTTACCTCACAGATACGCAGTATTTT.